Sequencing of this T cell receptor beta chain was carried out in a study of radiation and T cells in renal cell carcinoma. Profiled with immunoSEQ multiplex PCR; TCRdb holds only in-frame clones, not every one. The table shows around 100,000 clones, with roughly 84% occurring only once. V gave up 1 base and J gave up 5 bases, with 5 bases separating them. The CDR3 totals 12 residues. Germline loops: CDR1 LNHNV, CDR2 YYDKDF (reference sequence). Time point in this sample: blood 4 weeks post-SBRT, at nephrectomy. The treatment was: 15 Gy SBRT to primary tumor, nephrectomy 4 weeks later. The source of this sequence is a man aged 60 to 75 with renal cell carcinoma. V is TRBV15 and J is TRBJ2-5; D call uncertain. The source was blood, collected from a patient whose treatment included radiotherapy and nephrectomy. CDR3 in DNA: TGTGCCACCAGCAGAGTGGGTGAGACCCAGTACTTC. The encoded protein is CATSRVGETQYF.